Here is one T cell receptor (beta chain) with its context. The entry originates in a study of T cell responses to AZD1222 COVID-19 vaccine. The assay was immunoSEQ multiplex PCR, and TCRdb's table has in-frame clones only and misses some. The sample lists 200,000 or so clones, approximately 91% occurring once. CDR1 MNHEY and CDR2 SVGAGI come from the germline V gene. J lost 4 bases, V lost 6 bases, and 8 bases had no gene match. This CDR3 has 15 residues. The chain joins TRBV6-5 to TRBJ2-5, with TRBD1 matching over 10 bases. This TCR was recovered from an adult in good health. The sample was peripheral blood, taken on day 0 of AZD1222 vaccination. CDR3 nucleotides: TGTGCCAGCAGGACCACGACAGGGGGCGTAGAGACCCAGTACTTC. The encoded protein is CASRTTTGGVETQYF.